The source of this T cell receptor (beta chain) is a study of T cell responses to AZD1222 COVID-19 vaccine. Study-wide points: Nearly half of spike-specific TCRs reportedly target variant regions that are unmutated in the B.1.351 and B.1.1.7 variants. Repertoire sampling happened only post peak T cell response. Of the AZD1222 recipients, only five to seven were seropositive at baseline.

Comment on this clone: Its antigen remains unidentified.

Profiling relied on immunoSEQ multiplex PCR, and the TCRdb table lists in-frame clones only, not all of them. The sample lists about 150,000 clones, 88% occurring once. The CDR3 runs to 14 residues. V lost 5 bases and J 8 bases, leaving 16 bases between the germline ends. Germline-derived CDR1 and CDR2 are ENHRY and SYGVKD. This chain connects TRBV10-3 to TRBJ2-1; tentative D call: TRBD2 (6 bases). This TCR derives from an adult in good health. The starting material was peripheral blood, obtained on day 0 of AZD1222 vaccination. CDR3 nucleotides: TGTGCCATCAGTCAGCGACTAGTCTCAGATGAGCAGTTCTTC. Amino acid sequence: CAISQRLVSDEQFF.